The 32 T cell receptor beta chains below were found in one sample sequenced in a study of blood T cell repertoires in COVID-19. Produced via immunoSEQ multiplex PCR; TCRdb's table is partial and in-frame only. This table holds fewer than 140,000 clones, about 79% found once. Sequenced: peripheral blood. All receptors derive from an elderly man with COVID-19, enrolled during active disease.

A few counts support this clone. The V and J genes are TRBV6-5 and TRBJ2-1, with TRBD2 matching over 8 bases. Germline V gene data show CDR1 as MNHEY and CDR2 as SVGAGI. There are 15 residues in the CDR3. The V segment lost 2 bases and the J segment 3 bases; nucleotides outside the gene matches: 3. In DNA form, the CDR3 reads TGTGCCAGCAGTTACGAGCGGGAGAGCTACAATGAGCAGTTCTTC. It is translated as CASSYERESYNEQFF.

Points on this clone: The same CDR3 can be traced to other DNA sequences in this sample. The rearrangement joins TRBV10-2 to TRBJ1-5; D is possibly TRBD1 (5 bases). V was cut by 3 bases and J by 2 bases, with 5 bases left in between. CDR1 is WSHSY, CDR2 SAAADI, per germline. The CDR3 loop spans 13 amino acids. In nucleotides, the CDR3 is TGCGCCAGCAGTGAACAGGGCAATCAGCCCCAGCATTTT. It is translated as CASSEQGNQPQHF.

The chain couples TRBV6-2 or TRBV6-3 to TRBJ1-3; D not resolved. V dropped 5 bases and J dropped 7 bases, with 18 bases sitting between them. Germline V gene lookup returns CDR1 MNHEY and CDR2 SVGEGT. The CDR3 contains 15 residues. DNA for the CDR3: TGTGCCAGCAGTCGCCCTTGGGTGGAGGAGAACACCATATATTTT. Translation: CASSRPWVEENTIYF.

V and J are TRBV24-1 and TRBJ2-3; 12 bases are shared with TRBD2. The CDR3 covers 18 residues. After removal of 4 bases from V and 1 base from J, the junction contained 8 bases not matched to a gene. Germline V CDR1 and CDR2: KGHDR, SFDVKD. The CDR3, as DNA: TGTGCCACCAGTGACGGGCTAGCGGGAGGGCCCCGCACAGATACGCAGTATTTT. This translates into CATSDGLAGGPRTDTQYF.

The chain links TRBV2 to TRBJ2-5, with TRBD1 as a possible D gene (5 bases). The CDR3 spans 12 residues. CDR1 SNHLY and CDR2 FYNNEI come from the germline V gene. The CDR3 reads CGGQGLQETQYF. The CDR3, as DNA: TGTGGGGGTCAGGGCTTACAAGAGACCCAGTACTTC.

This sequence joins TRBV11-3 and TRBJ2-1, with 10 bases that match TRBD2. V shed 1 base and J 8 bases; nucleotides not matched to a gene: 14. CDR1 and CDR2 from the germline V gene are SGHNT and YENEEA. The CDR3 has 18 amino acids. The CDR3 nucleotides are TGTGCCAGCAGCTTAGGGTCGTCTTGGCTAGCGGGAGACGATGAGCAGTTCTTC. This sequence encodes CASSLGSSWLAGDDEQFF.

The genes are TRBV6-1 and TRBJ1-2, with 11 nucleotides matching TRBD1. V lost 3 bases, J lost 8 bases, and 14 bases stayed unmatched. The CDR3 is made up of 17 amino acids. Germline V gene lookup returns CDR1 MNHNS and CDR2 SASEGT. CDR3 sequence reads: CASSDPRGTGGFYGYTF. CDR3 sequence (DNA): TGTGCCAGCAGTGACCCCCGCGGGACAGGGGGTTTTTACGGCTACACCTTC.

The rearrangement links TRBV19 to TRBJ2-3; possible D gene TRBD1, 7 bases. The CDR3 runs to 15 residues. Per germline, CDR1 LNHDA and CDR2 SQIVND (reference sequence). The germline V and J ends were trimmed by 6 bases and 7 bases, with 20 bases remaining between them. The CDR3 region is CASSLGGGGAHTQYF. In DNA, the CDR3 is TGTGCCAGTAGCCTCGGAGGAGGGGGCGCGCATACGCAGTATTTT.

The chain combines TRBV20-1 with TRBJ1-6, with a possible D match to TRBD1 (5 bases). This CDR3 comprises 11 residues. Per germline, CDR1 DFQATT and CDR2 SNEGSKA (reference sequence). CDR3 coding DNA: TGCGGGGGAGGTTACAATTCACCCCTCCACTTT. It codes for CGGGYNSPLHF.

The chain uses TRBV7-9 and TRBJ2-2, with D possibly being TRBD1 (5 bases). Per the germline V gene, CDR1 is SEHNR and CDR2 is FQNEAQ (reference sequence). The V gene lost 5 bases and the J gene lost 6 bases, with 13 bases spanning the gap. CDR3 size: 14 residues. Here the CDR3 reads CASSAQVTAGELFF. The CDR3 nucleotides are TGTGCCAGCAGCGCACAGGTCACTGCCGGGGAGCTGTTTTTT.

The V gene is TRBV10-2, the J gene TRBJ2-3, with 7 bases lining up with TRBD2. Unmatched junction bases numbered 6, after V lost 3 bases and J lost 3 bases. Germline V gene sequence: CDR1 WSHSY, CDR2 SAAADI. The CDR3 extends over 15 amino acids. Here the CDR3 reads CASSDPPSGTDTQYF. The CDR3 DNA follows: TGCGCCAGCAGTGATCCTCCTAGCGGTACAGATACGCAGTATTTT.

This clone was detected only once. This chain links TRBV20-1 with TRBJ2-7; a possible D gene is TRBD1 (6 bases). CDR3 length equals 14 residues. V lost 3 bases, J lost 1 base, and 13 bases lay in between. Germline CDR1 reads DFQATT; CDR2 reads SNEGSKA (reference sequence). This CDR3 is CSASSPTGSYEQYF. Written as DNA, the CDR3 is TGCAGTGCTAGTTCACCGACAGGTTCCTACGAGCAGTACTTC.

The chain combines TRBV29-1 with TRBJ2-7; the match to TRBD1 covers 9 bases. Trimming cost V 4 bases and J 1 base; bases outside gene matches: 2. Germline V gene lookup returns CDR1 SQVTM and CDR2 ANQGSEA. This CDR3 spans 13 amino acids. CDR3 loop: CSVAGQGSYEQYF. The CDR3 bases are TGCAGCGTTGCAGGACAGGGGTCCTACGAGCAGTACTTC.

The chain joins TRBV6-5 to TRBJ2-1; 7 bases line up with TRBD2. Trimming took 6 bases from V and 10 from J; bases not matched to a gene: 6. Germline V lookup: CDR1 MNHEY, CDR2 SVGAGI. The CDR3 length is 12 residues. The CDR3 loop is CASRRSSGEQFF. The CDR3 DNA follows: TGTGCCAGCAGGAGATCTAGCGGAGAGCAGTTCTTC.

This chain joins TRBV19 and TRBJ2-3, with a weak D call TRBD2 (5 bases). CDR1 is LNHDA and CDR2 is SQIVND in the germline V gene (reference sequence). The V end was cut by 0 bases, the J end by 3 bases, with 16 bases between. The CDR3 is made up of 17 amino acids. The CDR3 region has the DNA TGTGCCAGTAGTATAGATTTCGGGCGGTCGGGGACAGATACGCAGTATTTT. Translation gives CASSIDFGRSGTDTQYF.

The chain employs TRBV28 and TRBJ2-5, with D unclear. Germline V CDR1 and CDR2: MDHEN, SYDVKM. The CDR3 has 15 residues. V lost 1 base and J lost 1, with 10 bases in between. The CDR3 region is CASSLFTVFQETQYF. CDR3 in DNA: TGTGCCAGCAGTTTATTCACAGTTTTCCAAGAGACCCAGTACTTC.

The CDR3 loop is CASSQAQAWAPLHF. CDR3 nucleotide sequence: TGTGCCAGCAGCCAAGCACAGGCGTGGGCACCCCTCCACTTT. The chain links TRBV3-1 (or the pseudogene TRBV3-2) to TRBJ1-6; TRBD1 is a possible D gene (5 bases). CDR3 length equals 14 residues. Germline lookup yields CDR1 LGHDT and CDR2 YNNKEL (reference sequence). Trimming removed 1 base at V and 11 bases at J, with 12 bases between.

This rearrangement joins TRBV6-2 or TRBV6-3 to TRBJ2-2; D is unclear. Germline assignment: CDR1 MNHEY and CDR2 SVGEGT. Between the trimmed V and J ends, which lost 5 bases and 5 bases, there was a span of 6 bases. The CDR3 runs 12 residues. The CDR3 DNA reads TGTGCCAGCAGTCTTTTAACCGGGGAGCTGTTTTTT. This sequence encodes CASSLLTGELFF.

This clone was seen ten or more times. V and J are TRBV6-5 and TRBJ2-7, with 10 bases matching TRBD2. Germline loops: CDR1 MNHEY, CDR2 SVGAGI. Unmatched junction bases numbered 3, after V lost 5 bases and J lost 2 bases. The CDR3 spans 14 residues. The CDR3 spells CASSRTSGAYEQYF. CDR3 nucleotides: TGTGCCAGCAGTCGGACTAGCGGAGCCTACGAGCAGTACTTC.

This rearrangement joins TRBV6-5 to TRBJ1-2; no firm D call. CDR1 and CDR2 from the germline V gene are MNHEY and SVGAGI. The length of the CDR3 is 15 residues. V gave up 4 bases and J gave up 2 bases, with 14 bases separating them. This CDR3 reads CASSSYTGSNYGYTF. In nucleotides, the CDR3 is TGTGCCAGCAGTTCCTACACCGGGAGCAACTATGGCTACACCTTC.

This clone was detected only once. Compared with germline, one end of the junction differs, possibly owing to a read error. The chain combines TRBV2 with TRBJ2-1; TRBD1 agrees at 10 bases. CDR1 and CDR2 (germline): SNHLY, FYNNEI. The CDR3 has 14 amino acids. As DNA, the CDR3 is TGTGCCAGCAGAGAAGGGACAGGGGTCTCTAAGCGGTTCTTC. Its protein product is CASREGTGVSKRFF.

The chain uses TRBV28 and TRBJ1-5, with 7 bases identical to TRBD1. The CDR3 is 16 residues long. The germline gives CDR1 MDHEN, CDR2 SYDVKM. The V and J ends lost 6 bases and 0 bases, in that order; junction bases with no gene match: 8. Here the CDR3 DNA reads TGTGCCAGCAGCCCTCCCGGGACAGATAGCAATCAGCCCCAGCATTTT. Its protein product is CASSPPGTDSNQPQHF.

The J gene is TRBJ2-7, the V gene TRBV28; 13 nucleotides line up with TRBD2. The CDR3 contains 16 residues. After removal of 4 bases from V and 2 bases from J, the junction contained 5 bases not matched to a gene. Looked up from germline, CDR1 is MDHEN and CDR2 is SYDVKM. CDR3: CASSYRLAGGPYEQYF. CDR3 DNA: TGTGCCAGCAGTTACAGACTAGCGGGAGGTCCCTACGAGCAGTACTTC.

This clone was picked up one time. The rearrangement uses TRBV9 and TRBJ2-1; TRBD2 matches 13 bases. From germline, CDR1 is SGDLS and CDR2 YYNGEE. The J segment lost 8 bases and the V segment lost 3 bases, leaving 5 bases of the junction unmatched. This CDR3 contains 15 residues. CDR3 sequence: CASSAGLAGAYEQFF. In DNA form, the CDR3 reads TGTGCCAGCAGCGCCGGACTAGCGGGAGCCTATGAGCAGTTCTTC. Full variable domain (rest looked up from reference TRBV9 and TRBJ2-1): DSGVTQTPKHLITATGQRVTLRCSPRSGDLSVYWYQQSLDQGLQFLIQYYNGEERAKGNILERFSAQQFPDLHSELNLSSLELGDSALYFCASSAGLAGAYEQFFGPGTRLTVL.

This clone came up a few times. The chain combines TRBV19 with TRBJ2-7, with 7 bases identical to TRBD2. The CDR3 runs to 15 residues. Trimming removed 5 bases from V and 0 bases from J; junction bases left unmatched: 7. Germline loops: CDR1 LNHDA, CDR2 SQIVND (reference sequence). CDR3 DNA sequence: TGTGCCAGTAGTGCCAGCGGGAAGAGCTCCTACGAGCAGTACTTC. As protein: CASSASGKSSYEQYF.

This chain links TRBV24-1 with TRBJ1-2; TRBD1 aligns across 9 bases. The V gene end was trimmed by 4 bases and the J gene end by 3 bases; junction bases not matched to a gene: 2. CDR1 KGHDR and CDR2 SFDVKD come from the germline V gene. The CDR3 sequence is 14 residues long. The CDR3 protein is CATSEGQGDYGYTF. The CDR3 nucleotides read TGTGCCACCAGTGAGGGACAGGGAGACTATGGCTACACCTTC.

This clone was counted only a few times. This rearrangement joins TRBV2 to TRBJ2-7, with D hard to call. Trimming removed 7 bases at V and 2 bases at J, with 12 bases between. The CDR3 covers 13 residues. Germline V gives CDR1 SNHLY, CDR2 FYNNEI. Written as DNA, the CDR3 is TGTGCCAGCATTGTTCCCCTTACCTACGAGCAGTACTTC. This encodes CASIVPLTYEQYF. Full variable domain (remainder filled in from reference TRBV2 and TRBJ2-7): EPEVTQTPSHQVTQMGQEVILRCVPISNHLYFYWYRQILGQKVEFLVSFYNNEISEKSEIFDDQFSVERPDGSNFTLKIRSTKLEDSAMYFCASIVPLTYEQYFGPGTRLTVT.

The gene calls are TRBV20-1 and TRBJ2-1; 8 bases match TRBD2. The trim removed 3 bases at V and 4 bases at J, leaving 5 bases unmatched. Germline loops: CDR1 DFQATT, CDR2 SNEGSKA (reference sequence). This CDR3 is 14 amino acids long. The CDR3 coding sequence is TGCAGTGCTAGTAGCGGGGCCCAATACAATGAGCAGTTCTTC. Amino acid sequence: CSASSGAQYNEQFF.

This clone has just a few counts. Here the CDR3 DNA reads TGTGCCACCAGTGACCGGACAGGGCCACAAGAGACCCAGTACTTC. Translation gives CATSDRTGPQETQYF. The chain recombines TRBV24-1 with TRBJ2-5; 8 positions match TRBD1. Germline values: CDR1 KGHDR, CDR2 SFDVKD. J gave up 2 bases and V 4 bases, and 5 bases lay outside the gene matches. There are 15 residues in the CDR3.

This clone was seen more than once but under ten times. The chain joins TRBV6-5 to TRBJ2-7; 7 bases are a match to TRBD2. This CDR3 has 13 amino acids. Germline CDR1 and CDR2: MNHEY and SVGAGI. Trimming removed 9 bases from V and 7 bases from J; junction bases left unmatched: 12. The CDR3 sequence is CASGRVAPWEQYF. CDR3 nucleotides: TGTGCCAGTGGGAGGGTAGCGCCTTGGGAGCAGTACTTC.

V is TRBV3-1 (or the pseudogene TRBV3-2) and J is TRBJ2-5; a weak D match, TRBD1 (6 bases). Trimming stripped 1 base from V and 3 bases from J, with 18 bases between. Germline V gene data show CDR1 as LGHDT and CDR2 as YNNKEL (reference sequence). The CDR3 is 17 amino acids. Written as DNA, the CDR3 is TGTGCCAGCAGCCAAGTCGAATTAGGACAGATGAAAGAGACCCAGTACTTC. Translation gives CASSQVELGQMKETQYF.

The rearrangement joins TRBV5-1 to TRBJ1-2, with D possibly TRBD1 on 6 matching bases. In germline, CDR1 is SGHRS, CDR2 YFSETQ. The CDR3 runs to 13 residues. The V end lost 4 bases, the J end lost 4 bases, and 11 bases lay between the germline ends. This CDR3 reads CASSPGQPYGYTF. CDR3 nucleotides: TGCGCCAGCAGCCCCGGACAGCCCTATGGCTACACCTTC.